The next 25 T cell receptor beta chains were all read from a single sample in a study of blood T cell repertoires in COVID-19. Generated by immunoSEQ multiplex PCR, the TCRdb table keeps only in-frame clones and is missing some. The data show approximately 210,000 clones, with about 88% seen just once and 5% to 7.5% held by the top ten. The sequencing sample was made of peripheral blood. The receptors originated from a woman aged 35 to 49 who had recovered from COVID-19.

The chain is built from TRBV11-2 and TRBJ1-3, with a weak D call TRBD1 (5 bases). With 5 bases removed from V and 7 bases from J, the gap between germline ends came to 18 bases. The CDR3 loop spans 15 amino acids. Germline CDR1 and CDR2: SGHAT and FQNNGV. The CDR3 here is CASSPTGTGGNTIYF. CDR3 nucleotide sequence: TGTGCCAGCAGCCCTACCGGGACCGGAGGGAACACCATATATTTT. Together with reference TRBV11-2 and TRBJ1-3, the CDR3 gives the full variable domain: EAGVAQSPRYKIIEKRQSVAFWCNPISGHATLYWYQQILGQGPKLLIQFQNNGVVDDSQLPKDRFSAERLKGVDSTLKIQPAKLEDSAVYLCASSPTGTGGNTIYFGEGSWLTVV.

The gene calls are TRBV7-9 and TRBJ1-3; TRBD1 matches 7 bases. The germline gives CDR1 SEHNR, CDR2 FQNEAQ (reference sequence). V lost 4 bases to trimming and J lost 0 bases; unmatched junction nucleotides: 0. This CDR3 contains 14 residues. Here the CDR3 reads CASSWDSSGNTIYF. The CDR3, as DNA: TGTGCCAGCAGCTGGGACAGCTCTGGAAACACCATATATTTT.

The chain is built from TRBV6-2 or TRBV6-3 and TRBJ1-2, with D possibly TRBD1 on 5 matching bases. CDR1 is MNHEY, CDR2 SVGEGT, per germline. This CDR3 spans 12 amino acids. The germline V and J ends were trimmed by 5 bases and 7 bases, with 11 bases remaining between them. CDR3 sequence: CASSKSRVGYTF. CDR3 nucleotides: TGTGCCAGCAGTAAATCCAGGGTTGGCTACACCTTC.

The chain uses TRBV28 and TRBJ2-7; D gene unclear. Looked up from germline, CDR1 is MDHEN and CDR2 is SYDVKM. V was clipped by 2 bases and J by 6 bases, with 5 bases between them. The CDR3 length is 11 residues. CDR3 region: CASSLMSEQYF. CDR3 bases: TGTGCCAGCAGTTTAATGAGCGAGCAGTACTTC.

This chain links TRBV7-3 with TRBJ2-1; no definite D call. V was trimmed by 5 bases and J by 8 bases, leaving 19 bases between them. Germline values: CDR1 SGHTA, CDR2 FQGTGA. This CDR3 region has 15 residues. The CDR3 DNA is TGTGCCAGCAGCCCGTTTGGAAGCGATGCGGATGAGCAGTTCTTC. Its translation: CASSPFGSDADEQFF.

The chain has TRBV5-6 and TRBJ1-3; D uncertain. Trimming shortened V by 1 base and J by 0 bases, and 11 bases separated the two germline ends. Germline CDR1 reads SGHDT; CDR2 reads YYEEEE. The CDR3 spans 16 residues. Here the CDR3 DNA reads TGTGCCAGCAGCTTGATTGGGAGTAGCTCTGGAAACACCATATATTTT. Translating it yields CASSLIGSSSGNTIYF.

This clone has only one observation. The chain joins TRBV5-4 to TRBJ1-1, with D possibly matching TRBD1 (5 bases). The germline V and J ends were trimmed by 0 bases and 4 bases, with 10 bases remaining between them. The CDR3 is 14 residues long. The germline V gene encodes CDR1 SGHNT and CDR2 YYREEE (reference sequence). The CDR3 here is CASSLAGLVTEAFF. The CDR3 coding sequence is TGTGCCAGCAGCTTGGCAGGGTTGGTCACTGAAGCTTTCTTT.

This chain links TRBV24-1 with TRBJ2-1, with 7 bases matching TRBD2. The germline CDR1 and CDR2 sequences are KGHDR and SFDVKD. With 4 bases clipped from V and 8 bases from J, the junction kept 10 bases outside the gene matches. The CDR3 has 15 residues. This CDR3 is CATSESRGRFDEQFF. CDR3 DNA sequence: TGTGCCACCAGTGAGTCGCGCGGGAGATTTGATGAGCAGTTCTTC.

The genes are TRBV6-5 and TRBJ1-1; D is unclear. V was clipped by 1 base and J by 1 base, with 10 bases between them. From germline, CDR1 is MNHEY and CDR2 SVGAGI. The CDR3 is 15 residues long. The CDR3 sequence is CASSYYQAGNTEAFF. Written as DNA, the CDR3 is TGTGCCAGCAGTTACTACCAGGCCGGGAACACTGAAGCTTTCTTT.

CDR3 residues: CASSESGGNQPQHF. DNA for the CDR3: TGTGCCAGCAGTGAGTCGGGAGGCAATCAGCCCCAGCATTTT. The gene calls are TRBV6-1 and TRBJ1-5; D is unresolved. CDR3 length equals 14 residues. The V and J ends lost 3 bases and 2 bases respectively, with 8 bases between them. Germline CDR1 and CDR2: MNHNS and SASEGT.

The chain joins TRBV3-1 (or the pseudogene TRBV3-2) to TRBJ2-1, with 10 positions matching TRBD2. Germline V gene data show CDR1 as LGHDT and CDR2 as YNNKEL (reference sequence). This CDR3 spans 17 amino acids. Trimming took 5 bases from V and 6 from J; bases not matched to a gene: 13. The CDR3 nucleotides are TGTGCCAGCAGCTCAACTCCCGGGACTAGCGTAATCAATGAGCAGTTCTTC. Translating it yields CASSSTPGTSVINEQFF.

This rearrangement joins TRBV19 to TRBJ2-1; 11 positions agree with TRBD2. There are 21 residues in the CDR3. V trimming: 1 base; J trimming: 3 bases; junction bases outside the gene matches: 17. Germline assignment: CDR1 LNHDA and CDR2 SQIVND (reference sequence). CDR3 DNA sequence: TGTGCCAGTAGTATAGGAGGGGCACTAGCGGGAGTTCGGGCCATCTACAATGAGCAGTTCTTC. The encoded protein is CASSIGGALAGVRAIYNEQFF.

The chain recombines TRBV30 with TRBJ2-1; 7 bases fit TRBD2. The J segment lost 4 bases and the V segment lost 0 bases, leaving 9 bases of the junction unmatched. This CDR3 contains 16 residues. Per germline, CDR1 GTSNPN and CDR2 SVGIG (reference sequence). This CDR3 reads CAWSVPAGLPYNEQFF. CDR3 nucleotide sequence: TGTGCCTGGAGTGTTCCAGCGGGGCTCCCTTACAATGAGCAGTTCTTC.

This clone appeared a single time. The CDR3 sequence: CASSEEDRGPAGELFF. CDR3 nucleotides: TGTGCCAGCAGTGAAGAGGACAGGGGGCCGGCCGGGGAGCTGTTTTTT. The gene calls are TRBV2 and TRBJ2-2; 11 bases fit TRBD1. With V trimmed by 1 base and J by 6 bases, 4 bases remained unmatched. Germline CDR1 is SNHLY and CDR2 is FYNNEI. The CDR3 runs to 16 residues.

This chain joins TRBV29-1 and TRBJ2-1, with TRBD2 matching over 7 bases. Germline loops: CDR1 SQVTM, CDR2 ANQGSEA. The length of the CDR3 is 16 residues. Trimming removed 1 base from V and 8 bases from J; junction bases left unmatched: 14. CDR3 region: CSVEGLASFRLDEQFF. DNA for the CDR3: TGCAGCGTTGAAGGACTAGCCTCTTTCCGGCTCGATGAGCAGTTCTTC.

This chain connects TRBV6-5 to TRBJ2-7; D might be TRBD2 (6 bases). The CDR3 runs to 14 residues. Germline V lookup: CDR1 MNHEY, CDR2 SVGAGI. The ends were cut back, 2 bases at V and 8 bases at J, with 16 bases in the middle. In nucleotides, the CDR3 is TGTGCCAGCAGTTACACTCGTGAGGGCGGGAAGCAGTACTTC. Its protein product is CASSYTREGGKQYF.

This chain links TRBV7-9 with TRBJ1-1, with D possibly being TRBD1 (5 bases). The length of the CDR3 is 12 residues. The V end lost 8 bases, the J end lost 4 bases, and 11 bases lay between the germline ends. Germline CDR1 reads SEHNR; CDR2 reads FQNEAQ (reference sequence). This CDR3 reads CASGWGSTEAFF. CDR3 in DNA: TGTGCCAGCGGGTGGGGCTCCACTGAAGCTTTCTTT.

The chain links TRBV12-3 or TRBV12-4 to TRBJ2-7; 9 bases are a match to TRBD1. Germline trimming cut 7 bases from V and 7 bases from J; bases unmatched to any gene: 8. The CDR3 runs 13 residues. This CDR3 reads CASTPQGAQEQYF. Here the CDR3 DNA reads TGTGCCAGCACTCCACAGGGGGCGCAAGAGCAGTACTTC.

Remarks on this clone: Within the sample, other DNA sequences also encode this same CDR3. The rearrangement uses TRBV9 and TRBJ2-7; tentatively, D is TRBD1 (5 bases). The V gene lost 3 bases and the J gene lost 3 bases, with 7 bases spanning the gap. Germline V gene data show CDR1 as SGDLS and CDR2 as YYNGEE. The length of the CDR3 is 12 residues. The CDR3 nucleotides are TGTGCCAGCAGCGCCACAGGCTACGAGCAGTACTTC. Amino acid sequence: CASSATGYEQYF.

This sequence joins TRBV5-1 and TRBJ2-5, with 9 bases lining up with TRBD1. Trimming removed 4 bases from V and 1 base from J; junction bases left unmatched: 5. The CDR3 totals 15 residues. Per germline, CDR1 SGHRS and CDR2 YFSETQ. The CDR3 loop is CASSPRQGGQETQYF. The CDR3, as DNA: TGCGCCAGCAGCCCGCGACAGGGGGGCCAAGAGACCCAGTACTTC. Supplemented by reference TRBV5-1 and TRBJ2-5, the full variable domain reads KAGVTQTPRYLIKTRGQQVTLSCSPISGHRSVSWYQQTPGQGLQFLFEYFSETQRNKGNFPGRFSGRQFSNSRSEMNVSTLELGDSALYLCASSPRQGGQETQYFGPGTRLLVL.

The chain combines TRBV25-1 with TRBJ2-5; 10 nucleotides agree with TRBD2. CDR3 length: 14 amino acids. The germline gives CDR1 MGHDK, CDR2 SYGVNS. Unmatched junction bases numbered 4, after V lost 4 bases and J lost 5 bases. DNA of the CDR3: TGTGCCAGCAGTGCTAGCGGGAGTGCGGAGACCCAGTACTTC. Encoded protein: CASSASGSAETQYF.

This chain joins TRBV30 and TRBJ1-5; maybe TRBD1 (6 bases). This CDR3 spans 12 amino acids. V was clipped by 4 bases and J by 4 bases, with 8 bases between them. Per germline, CDR1 GTSNPN and CDR2 SVGIG (reference sequence). The chain's CDR3 is CAWKTGNQPQHF. The CDR3 bases are TGTGCCTGGAAGACAGGTAATCAGCCCCAGCATTTT.

The chain combines TRBV19 with TRBJ1-2; D uncertain. The V gene's germline CDR1 is LNHDA and CDR2 SQIVND (reference sequence). This CDR3 comprises 14 residues. V was trimmed by 5 bases and J by 3 bases, leaving 13 bases between them. The CDR3 DNA sequence: TGTGCCAGTAGTTCCCGGCGCGAGGACTATGGCTACACCTTC. It specifies CASSSRREDYGYTF.

V gene TRBV28 combines with J gene TRBJ2-2; 7 positions agree with TRBD2. With 8 bases clipped from V and 6 bases from J, the junction kept 6 bases outside the gene matches. The germline gives CDR1 MDHEN, CDR2 SYDVKM. The CDR3 sequence is 13 residues long. The CDR3 DNA sequence: TGTGCCAGCCCTTGGGGGGGGGCCGGGGAGCTGTTTTTT. It translates to CASPWGGAGELFF.

This chain connects TRBV7-2 to TRBJ2-6; D may be TRBD1 (5 bases). CDR3 size: 18 residues. V lost 5 bases and J 0 bases, leaving 17 bases between the germline ends. CDR1 SGHTA and CDR2 FQGNSA come from the germline V gene. CDR3 sequence: CASSRTNRPSSGANVLTF. CDR3 bases: TGTGCCAGCAGCCGCACCAACAGGCCCAGCTCTGGGGCCAACGTCCTGACTTTC.